This T cell receptor (beta chain) originates from a study of shared clonotypes between healthy human individuals. In the study overall: CD4 naive and memory got three plates each, CD8 naive two, CD8 memory one.

Findings and limits, study-wide: Sampling was confined to blood; repertoires within tissues likely differ. Non-shared clonotypes had lower generation probabilities than those shared by all four donors.

The CDR3 totals 13 residues. CDR1 and CDR2 from the germline V gene are SGHRS and YFSETQ. V gave up 4 bases and J gave up 6 bases; unmatched junction bases: 4. On this clone: As yet, its antigen is unknown.

TCRdb's copy holds only in-frame clones and misses some; the assay was immunoSEQ multiplex PCR. The table includes about 2.4 million clones, about 92% detected once. The chain joins TRBV5-1 to TRBJ2-3; 8 bases map to TRBD1. The sample consisted of naive CD4+ T cells sorted from blood. Subset in this sample: CD45RA+ positively selected. The TCR originated in a man aged 18 to 29 in good health. CDR3 sequence reads: CASSETGGDTQYF. DNA for the CDR3: TGCGCCAGCAGCGAAACAGGGGGGGATACGCAGTATTTT. The entire variable domain, with the rest obtained from reference TRBV5-1 and TRBJ2-3, is as follows: KAGVTQTPRYLIKTRGQQVTLSCSPISGHRSVSWYQQTPGQGLQFLFEYFSETQRNKGNFPGRFSGRQFSNSRSEMNVSTLELGDSALYLCASSETGGDTQYFGPGTRLTVL.